Here is one T cell receptor (beta chain) with its context. Deletions cut 4 bases from V and 8 bases from J, with 9 bases between. There are 13 residues in the CDR3. Germline CDR1 SGHTA, CDR2 FQGNSA. The source of the sample is a study of blood T cell repertoires in COVID-19. Study at large: Sources were T cells, B-cell-depleted T cells, or PBMCs; the material itself was cDNA or gDNA.

Only in-frame clones appear in the TCRdb table, and some are missing; sequencing was by immunoSEQ multiplex PCR. Of over 110,000 clones detected, under 80% appear once; the ten largest clones hold 13%. The receptor was isolated from a man at least 80 years old with acute or convalescent COVID-19. V and J are TRBV7-2 and TRBJ1-6, with D tentatively TRBD1 (6 bases). The sequencing sample was made of peripheral blood. CDR3 in DNA: TGTGCCAGCAGCTCCCGACAGGATTCACCCCTCCACTTT. This encodes CASSSRQDSPLHF.